Each of the 23 T cell receptor beta chains below was sequenced from the same sample in a study of persistence of HIV-infected CD4 T cells (dated by TCRdb to 2018 to 2020). The immunoSEQ hsTCRB assay version 4 in survey mode was used to sequence TCRbeta repertoires from genomic DNA. The clones in this table, taken by TCRdb from immuneACCESS, are in-frame only. Not every clone is retained; where verified, under half of the shortfall comes from an unresolved V gene, and the cause of the rest is unknown. The table for this sample lists approximately 40,000 clones; more than 75% of them were counted only once. The top ten constitute approximately 15% of the sample. No antigens are known for them. The sample's treatment or condition, from its label and the paper: suppressive antiretroviral therapy. Cells were stimulated with a pool of overlapping HIV-1 Gag 15-mer peptides at around 0.91 ug per peptide per mL. Memory populations depleted of antigen-responding cells were obtained by sorting nonresponding CD40L-negative CD69-negative CD45RO-high memory CD4+ T cells.

The material sequenced was CD4+ T cells sorted from PBMCs after roughly 18-hour stimulation, taken from a patient who received antiretroviral therapy. This sample's cell subset or site label indicates: CD40L-CD69- CD45RO-high memory CD4 T cells not responding to Gag peptides. Source of these receptors: an adult man with HIV who was CMV-seropositive.

The chain employs TRBV3-1 (or the pseudogene TRBV3-2) and TRBJ1-5, with D uncertain. CDR1 and CDR2 (germline): LGHDT, YNNKEL (reference sequence). The CDR3 sequence is 15 residues long. The V and J ends lost 0 bases and 3 bases respectively, with 9 bases between them. The CDR3 nucleotides read TGTGCCAGCAGCCAAGAAGGGCAGACCAATCAGCCCCAGCATTTT. As protein: CASSQEGQTNQPQHF.

The chain joins TRBV18 to TRBJ1-6, with D unresolved. The CDR3 has 16 residues. CDR1 KGHSH and CDR2 LQKENI come from the germline V gene. The V end lost 3 bases, the J end lost 7 bases, and 16 bases lay between the germline ends. The CDR3 bases are TGTGCCAGCTCACCTTTGAGCCGAGATAAGAATTCACCCCTCCACTTT. It encodes CASSPLSRDKNSPLHF.

The rearrangement links TRBV25-1 to TRBJ2-7, with D possibly being TRBD1 (6 bases). Trimming cost V 2 bases and J 2 bases, with 7 bases left between them. The CDR3 contains 13 residues. Germline CDR1 and CDR2: MGHDK and SYGVNS. The CDR3 nucleotides are TGTGCCAGCAGTGAAGGGGGCCCCTACGAGCAGTACTTC. Translation gives CASSEGGPYEQYF.

In its sample, this clone was seen once. The chain uses TRBV6-5 and TRBJ1-2; D uncertain. Per germline, CDR1 MNHEY and CDR2 SVGAGI. V was trimmed by 4 bases and J by 0 bases, leaving 12 bases between them. The CDR3 has 15 residues. CDR3 sequence (DNA): TGTGCCAGCAGTTCAAGGAGAGGATCTAACTATGGCTACACCTTC. The encoded protein is CASSSRRGSNYGYTF.

This clone was observed a few times. V gene TRBV10-1 combines with J gene TRBJ2-3; 7 nucleotides line up with TRBD1. This CDR3 region has 14 residues. The germline V gene has CDR1 WNHNN and CDR2 SYGVQD (reference sequence). V lost 3 bases and J lost 2; bases outside the gene matches: 2. The CDR3: CASSEGGPTDTQYF. CDR3 sequence (DNA): TGCGCCAGCAGTGAAGGGGGCCCCACAGATACGCAGTATTTT.

The chain joins TRBV15 to TRBJ1-5; the D is unclear. Germline V gives CDR1 LNHNV, CDR2 YYDKDF (reference sequence). The germline V and J ends were trimmed by 0 bases and 0 bases, with 12 bases remaining between them. This CDR3 is built from 17 residues. CDR3 region: CATSRDLGSYSNQPQHF. Written as DNA, the CDR3 is TGTGCCACCAGCAGAGATCTGGGTAGTTATAGCAATCAGCCCCAGCATTTT.

The table lists this clone with a count of one. This chain links TRBV7-8 with TRBJ1-6; 11 bases are shared with TRBD1. The ends lost 5 bases at V and 9 bases at J; junction bases unmatched: 6. Germline-derived CDR1 and CDR2 are SGHVS and FQNEAQ. The CDR3 covers 15 residues. CDR3: CASSPRTGGFSPLHF. As DNA, the CDR3 is TGTGCCAGCAGCCCGCGGACAGGGGGCTTTTCACCCCTCCACTTT.

The gene calls are TRBV9 and TRBJ2-7, with 8 bases aligning to TRBD1. Germline V CDR1 and CDR2: SGDLS, YYNGEE. This CDR3 has 16 residues. The ends lost 3 bases at V and 3 bases at J; junction bases unmatched: 11. For the CDR3, the DNA is TGTGCCAGCAGCGCCCGAACAGGGGGGACCTTCTACGAGCAGTACTTC. Translation: CASSARTGGTFYEQYF.

The chain recombines TRBV6-2 or TRBV6-3 with TRBJ1-2; the D gene is possibly TRBD1 (5 bases). This CDR3 comprises 15 residues. The germline V gene has CDR1 MNHEY and CDR2 SVGEGT. V lost 0 bases, J lost 3 bases, and 11 bases lay in between. The DNA for the CDR3 is TGTGCCAGCAGTTACTCGGGCAGGGATTACTATGGCTACACCTTC. Translation gives CASSYSGRDYYGYTF.

The genes are TRBV19 and TRBJ2-1; 9 nucleotides match TRBD2. There are 14 residues in the CDR3. The V gene's germline CDR1 is LNHDA and CDR2 SQIVND (reference sequence). V lost 6 bases and J lost 10; bases outside the gene matches: 10. CDR3 nucleotide sequence: TGTGCCAGTAGAGTGCTAGCGGGGTCCCCAGAGCAGTTCTTC. It encodes CASRVLAGSPEQFF.

This clone has only a few counts. The V call is TRBV28, the J call TRBJ1-4; TRBD1 matches at 7 bases. CDR3 length equals 16 residues. Germline-derived CDR1 and CDR2 are MDHEN and SYDVKM. V was pared by 7 bases and J by 4 bases, with 12 bases of the junction left unmatched. CDR3 bases: TGTGCCAGCAATTCCCTCCACGGGACAGTTAATGAAAAACTGTTTTTT. It is translated as CASNSLHGTVNEKLFF.

CDR3 coding DNA: TGCAGCGTTGAAAGACAGGGGGGATTCTACAATGAGCAGTTCTTC. It encodes CSVERQGGFYNEQFF. The V and J genes are TRBV29-1 and TRBJ2-1; TRBD1 agrees at 9 bases. V trimming: 2 bases; J trimming: 3 bases; junction bases outside the gene matches: 5. The CDR3 consists of 15 residues. Germline CDR1 is SQVTM and CDR2 is ANQGSEA.

V and J are TRBV12-3 or TRBV12-4 and TRBJ1-2, with D hard to call. There are 12 residues in the CDR3. V lost 7 bases and J lost 3, with 9 bases in between. Here the CDR3 DNA reads TGTGCCAGCACCTATGGGTACTATGGCTACACCTTC. This codes for CASTYGYYGYTF.

The genes are TRBV5-1 and TRBJ2-1; tentative D call: TRBD2 (7 bases). Germline lookup yields CDR1 SGHRS and CDR2 YFSETQ. This CDR3 spans 17 amino acids. Trimming pared 4 bases from V and 9 bases from J, leaving 26 bases between. CDR3 bases: TGCGCCAGCAGCCGTCTAACTAGCGCTCAAGAGGGGGGTGAGCAGTTCTTC. Protein: CASSRLTSAQEGGEQFF.

The chain is built from TRBV15 and TRBJ2-2; no definite D call. Trimming pared 0 bases from V and 1 base from J, leaving 6 bases between. From germline, CDR1 is LNHNV and CDR2 YYDKDF (reference sequence). The length of the CDR3 is 15 residues. This CDR3 is CATSRDRLNTGELFF. CDR3 bases: TGTGCCACCAGCAGAGATCGTTTGAACACCGGGGAGCTGTTTTTT.

This clone is medium-sized. The CDR3 bases are TGCGCCAGCAGCTTCACCGGGCCGGCCCAAATCTCTGGGGCCAACGTCCTGACTTTC. It is translated as CASSFTGPAQISGANVLTF. The chain couples TRBV5-1 to TRBJ2-6; D is uncertain. The CDR3 covers 19 residues. The V end lost 2 bases, the J end lost 0 bases, and 18 bases lay between the germline ends. Germline CDR1 and CDR2: SGHRS and YFSETQ.

This rearrangement joins TRBV3-1 (or the pseudogene TRBV3-2) to TRBJ1-5; 7 bases match TRBD1. Unmatched junction bases numbered 6, after V lost 4 bases and J lost 0 bases. The CDR3 extends over 16 amino acids. Germline V gene lookup returns CDR1 LGHDT and CDR2 YNNKEL (reference sequence). CDR3 region: CASSRDSSYSNQPQHF. For the CDR3, the DNA is TGTGCCAGCAGCCGGGACAGCTCCTATAGCAATCAGCCCCAGCATTTT.

The chain is built from TRBV19 and TRBJ2-2, with 7 bases lining up with TRBD2. V dropped 4 bases and J dropped 2; count of bases not matched to a gene: 7. The CDR3 sequence is 16 residues long. CDR1 and CDR2 from the germline V gene are LNHDA and SQIVND (reference sequence). The CDR3 reads CASSKGAGINTGELFF. CDR3 bases: TGTGCCAGTAGTAAGGGAGCGGGAATAAACACCGGGGAGCTGTTTTTT.

V and J are TRBV18 and TRBJ2-7, with 7 nucleotides matching TRBD1. Per the germline V gene, CDR1 is KGHSH and CDR2 is LQKENI. CDR3 size: 18 residues. V was clipped by 4 bases and J by 2 bases; unmatched bases: 17. The CDR3 sequence is CASSRYPQTGTPTYEQYF. DNA for the CDR3: TGTGCCAGCTCACGATACCCACAGACAGGGACACCAACCTACGAGCAGTACTTC.

This clone was picked up a small number of times. CDR3 sequence: CASSQADGTGNYREQFF. In DNA, the CDR3 is TGTGCCAGCAGCCAGGCCGACGGGACAGGGAATTACCGTGAGCAGTTCTTC. The genes are TRBV4-2 and TRBJ2-1, with 9 positions matching TRBD1. The CDR3 length is 17 residues. Germline CDR1 reads LGHNA; CDR2 reads YNFKEQ. V lost 3 bases to trimming and J lost 9 bases; unmatched junction nucleotides: 15.

In this sample, this clone turned up once. V usage is TRBV25-1 and J usage is TRBJ1-1; 12 bases map to TRBD1. The J segment lost 3 bases and the V segment lost 2 bases, leaving 1 base of the junction unmatched. This CDR3 has 15 amino acids. Per the germline V gene, CDR1 is MGHDK and CDR2 is SYGVNS. The DNA of the CDR3 is TGTGCCAGCAGTGAACGGGACAGGGGGCACACTGAAGCTTTCTTT. Amino acids: CASSERDRGHTEAFF. The full variable domain, with the rest looked up from reference TRBV25-1 and TRBJ1-1, is EADIYQTPRYLVIGTGKKITLECSQTMGHDKMYWYQQDPGMELHLIHYSYGVNSTEKGDLSSESTVSRIRTEHFPLTLESARPSHTSQYLCASSERDRGHTEAFFGQGTRLTVV.

The CDR3 nucleotides read TGTGCCTGGAGTCGGGCGAAGGGGGGAACTTATAGCAATCAGCCCCAGCATTTT. Translated, it gives CAWSRAKGGTYSNQPQHF. The chain employs TRBV30 and TRBJ1-5, with D tentatively TRBD1 (6 bases). Germline V lookup: CDR1 GTSNPN, CDR2 SVGIG (reference sequence). Trimming shortened V by 2 bases and J by 0 bases, and 20 bases separated the two germline ends. CDR3 length equals 18 residues.

In this sample, this clone turned up many times. The chain uses TRBV7-8 and TRBJ1-5, with a weak D call TRBD1 (6 bases). This CDR3 contains 14 residues. From germline, CDR1 is SGHVS and CDR2 FQNEAQ. V was shortened by 5 bases and J by 2 bases, with 10 bases between the two germline ends. The CDR3 reads CASSTGQGNQPQHF. The CDR3 DNA reads as TGTGCCAGCAGCACGGGACAAGGCAATCAGCCCCAGCATTTT.